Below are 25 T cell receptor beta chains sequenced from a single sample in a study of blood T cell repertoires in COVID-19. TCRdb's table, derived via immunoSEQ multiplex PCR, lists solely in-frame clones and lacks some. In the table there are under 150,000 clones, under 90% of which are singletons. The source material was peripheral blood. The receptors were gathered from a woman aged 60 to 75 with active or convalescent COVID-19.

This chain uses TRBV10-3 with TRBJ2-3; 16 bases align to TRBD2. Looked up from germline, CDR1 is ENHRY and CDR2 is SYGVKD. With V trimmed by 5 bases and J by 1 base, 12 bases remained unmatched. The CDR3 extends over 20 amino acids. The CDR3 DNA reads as TGTGCCATCAGTACGACTGGGACTAGCGGGGGGGTATGGGGCACAGATACGCAGTATTTT. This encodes CAISTTGTSGGVWGTDTQYF.

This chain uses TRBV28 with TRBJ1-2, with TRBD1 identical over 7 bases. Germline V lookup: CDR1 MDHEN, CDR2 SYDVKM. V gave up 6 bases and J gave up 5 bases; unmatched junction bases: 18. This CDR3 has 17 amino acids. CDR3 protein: CASRSGGTVKLGYGYTF. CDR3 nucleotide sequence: TGTGCCAGCAGGAGTGGGGGGACAGTTAAATTGGGGTATGGCTACACCTTC.

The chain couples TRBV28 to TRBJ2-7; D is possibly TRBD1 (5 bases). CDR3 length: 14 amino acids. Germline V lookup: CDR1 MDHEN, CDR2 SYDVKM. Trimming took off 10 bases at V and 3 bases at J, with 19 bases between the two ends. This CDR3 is CATHYGAENYEQYF. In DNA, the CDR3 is TGTGCCACCCATTATGGGGCAGAGAACTACGAGCAGTACTTC.

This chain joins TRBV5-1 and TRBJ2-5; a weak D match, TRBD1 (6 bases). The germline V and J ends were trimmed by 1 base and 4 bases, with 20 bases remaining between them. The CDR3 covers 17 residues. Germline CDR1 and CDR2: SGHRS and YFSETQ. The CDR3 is CASSLRPDSTVRETQYF. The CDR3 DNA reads TGCGCCAGCAGCTTGCGCCCGGACAGTACCGTACGAGAGACCCAGTACTTC.

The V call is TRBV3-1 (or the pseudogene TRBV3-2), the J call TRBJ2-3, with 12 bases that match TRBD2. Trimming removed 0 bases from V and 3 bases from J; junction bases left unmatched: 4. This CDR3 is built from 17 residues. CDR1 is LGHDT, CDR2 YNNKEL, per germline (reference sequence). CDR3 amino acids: CASSQDIGTSGTDTQYF. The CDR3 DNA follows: TGTGCCAGCAGCCAAGATATCGGGACTAGCGGGACAGATACGCAGTATTTT.

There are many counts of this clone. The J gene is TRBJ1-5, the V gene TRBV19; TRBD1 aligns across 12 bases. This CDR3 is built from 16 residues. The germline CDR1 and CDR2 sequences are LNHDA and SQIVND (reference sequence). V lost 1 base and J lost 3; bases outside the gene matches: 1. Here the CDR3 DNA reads TGTGCCAGTAGTATAGGGGACAGGGGGCTCAATCAGCCCCAGCATTTT. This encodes CASSIGDRGLNQPQHF. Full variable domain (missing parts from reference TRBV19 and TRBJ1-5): DGGITQSPKYLFRKEGQNVTLSCEQNLNHDAMYWYRQDPGQGLRLIYYSQIVNDFQKGDIAEGYSVSREKKESFPLTVTSAQKNPTAFYLCASSIGDRGLNQPQHFGDGTRLSIL.

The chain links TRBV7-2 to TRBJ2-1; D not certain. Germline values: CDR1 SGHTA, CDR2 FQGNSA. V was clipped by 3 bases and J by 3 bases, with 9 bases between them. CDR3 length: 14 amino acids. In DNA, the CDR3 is TGTGCCAGCAGCTTTAGTCTCGGCTACAATGAGCAGTTCTTC. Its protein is CASSFSLGYNEQFF.

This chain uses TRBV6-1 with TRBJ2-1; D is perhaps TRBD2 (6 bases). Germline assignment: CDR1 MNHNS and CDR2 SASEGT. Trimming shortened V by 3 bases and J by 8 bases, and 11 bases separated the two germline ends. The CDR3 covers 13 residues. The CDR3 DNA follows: TGTGCCAGCAGTGACACTAGCAGGCATGAGCAGTTCTTC. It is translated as CASSDTSRHEQFF.

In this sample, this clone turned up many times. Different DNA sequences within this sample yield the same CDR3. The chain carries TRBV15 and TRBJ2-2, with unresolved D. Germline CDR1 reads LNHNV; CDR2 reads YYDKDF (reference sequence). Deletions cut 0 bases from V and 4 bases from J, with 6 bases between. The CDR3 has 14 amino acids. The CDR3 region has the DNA TGTGCCACCAGCAGAGATCGAGGCACCGGGGAGCTGTTTTTT. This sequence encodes CATSRDRGTGELFF.

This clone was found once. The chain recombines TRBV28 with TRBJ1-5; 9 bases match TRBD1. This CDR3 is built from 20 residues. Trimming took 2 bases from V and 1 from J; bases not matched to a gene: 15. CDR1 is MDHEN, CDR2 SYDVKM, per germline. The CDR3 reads CASSLPVFGTGYKSNQPQHF. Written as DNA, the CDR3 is TGTGCCAGCAGTTTACCCGTTTTCGGGACAGGGTACAAGAGCAATCAGCCCCAGCATTTT.

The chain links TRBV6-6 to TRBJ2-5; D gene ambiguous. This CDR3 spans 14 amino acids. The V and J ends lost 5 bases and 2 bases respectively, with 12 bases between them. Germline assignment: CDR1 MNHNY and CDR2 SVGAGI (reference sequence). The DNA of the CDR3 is TGTGCCAGCAGTGAGGCGGTTGGACAAGAGACCCAGTACTTC. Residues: CASSEAVGQETQYF.

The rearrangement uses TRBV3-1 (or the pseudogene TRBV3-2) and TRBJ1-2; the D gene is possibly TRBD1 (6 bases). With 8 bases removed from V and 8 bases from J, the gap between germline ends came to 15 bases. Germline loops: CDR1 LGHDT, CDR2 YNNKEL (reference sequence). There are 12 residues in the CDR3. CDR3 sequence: CASQKGEFGYTF. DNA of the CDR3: TGTGCCAGCCAAAAGGGGGAATTCGGCTACACCTTC.

Here the CDR3 reads CASSLGQANTGELFF. DNA for the CDR3: TGTGCCAGCAGCTTAGGGCAGGCGAACACCGGGGAGCTGTTTTTT. The V and J genes are TRBV7-2 and TRBJ2-2; D gene unclear. The germline V gene encodes CDR1 SGHTA and CDR2 FQGNSA. The V gene lost 1 base and the J gene lost 0 bases, with 6 bases spanning the gap. The CDR3 is 15 amino acids.

The CDR3 is CASTWGTGEGQPQHF. For the CDR3, the DNA is TGTGCCAGCACTTGGGGGACAGGGGAGGGGCAGCCCCAGCATTTT. The rearrangement joins TRBV5-6 to TRBJ1-5; 10 bases map to TRBD1. Per germline, CDR1 SGHDT and CDR2 YYEEEE. V lost 6 bases, J lost 7 bases, and 10 bases stayed unmatched. The CDR3 runs 15 residues.

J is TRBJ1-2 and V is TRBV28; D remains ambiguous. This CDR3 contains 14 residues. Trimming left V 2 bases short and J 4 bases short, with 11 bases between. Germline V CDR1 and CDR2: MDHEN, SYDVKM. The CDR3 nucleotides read TGTGCCAGCAGTTTAGTGGCTAGTGGCTATGGCTACACCTTC. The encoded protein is CASSLVASGYGYTF.

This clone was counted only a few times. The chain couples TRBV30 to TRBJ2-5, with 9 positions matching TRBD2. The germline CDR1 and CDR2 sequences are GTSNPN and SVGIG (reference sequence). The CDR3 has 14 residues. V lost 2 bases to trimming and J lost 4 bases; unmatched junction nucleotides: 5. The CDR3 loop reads CAWSPGLATETQYF. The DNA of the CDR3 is TGTGCCTGGAGTCCGGGACTAGCCACAGAGACCCAGTACTTC.

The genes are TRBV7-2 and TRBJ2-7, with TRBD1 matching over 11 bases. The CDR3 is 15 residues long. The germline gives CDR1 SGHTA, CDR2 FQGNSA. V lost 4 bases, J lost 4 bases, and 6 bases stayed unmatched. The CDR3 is CASSYTGTGGYEQYF. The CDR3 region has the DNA TGTGCCAGCAGCTACACCGGGACAGGGGGATACGAGCAGTACTTC. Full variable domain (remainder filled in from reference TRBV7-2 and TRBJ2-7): GAGVSQSPSNKVTEKGKDVELRCDPISGHTALYWYRQSLGQGLEFLIYFQGNSAPDKSGLPSDRFSAERTGGSVSTLTIQRTQQEDSAVYLCASSYTGTGGYEQYFGPGTRLTVT.

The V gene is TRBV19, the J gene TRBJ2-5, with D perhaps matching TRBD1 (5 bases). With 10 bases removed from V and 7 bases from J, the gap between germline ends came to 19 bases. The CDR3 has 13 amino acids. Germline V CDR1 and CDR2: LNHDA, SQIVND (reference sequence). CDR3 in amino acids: CATKNQGWGTQYF. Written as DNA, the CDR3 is TGTGCCACAAAAAATCAGGGTTGGGGGACCCAGTACTTC.

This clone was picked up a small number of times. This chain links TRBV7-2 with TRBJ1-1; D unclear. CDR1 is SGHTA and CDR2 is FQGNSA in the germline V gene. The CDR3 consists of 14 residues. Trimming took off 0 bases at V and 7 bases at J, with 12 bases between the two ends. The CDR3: CASSLAMEPYEAFF. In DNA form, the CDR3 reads TGTGCCAGCAGCTTAGCGATGGAGCCCTATGAAGCTTTCTTT.

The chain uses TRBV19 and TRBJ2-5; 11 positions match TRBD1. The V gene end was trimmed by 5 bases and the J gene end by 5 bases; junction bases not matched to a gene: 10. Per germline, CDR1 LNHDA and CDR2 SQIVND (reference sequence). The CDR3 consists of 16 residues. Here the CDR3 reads CASSPRTGGARETQYF. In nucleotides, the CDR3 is TGTGCCAGTAGTCCCCGGACAGGGGGCGCTCGTGAGACCCAGTACTTC. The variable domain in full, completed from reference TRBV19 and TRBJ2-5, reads DGGITQSPKYLFRKEGQNVTLSCEQNLNHDAMYWYRQDPGQGLRLIYYSQIVNDFQKGDIAEGYSVSREKKESFPLTVTSAQKNPTAFYLCASSPRTGGARETQYFGPGTRLLVL.

The CDR3 spells CAISGLVGEQFF. DNA of the CDR3: TGTGCCATCAGTGGGCTAGTGGGTGAGCAGTTCTTC. This sequence joins TRBV10-3 and TRBJ2-1; D is uncertain. This CDR3 is 12 amino acids long. V was cut by 4 bases and J by 9 bases, with 10 bases left in between. Germline loops: CDR1 ENHRY, CDR2 SYGVKD.

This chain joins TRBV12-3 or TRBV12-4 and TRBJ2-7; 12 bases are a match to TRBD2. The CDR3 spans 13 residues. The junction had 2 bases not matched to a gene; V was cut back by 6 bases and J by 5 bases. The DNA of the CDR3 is TGTGCCAGCAGGGGGACTAGCGGGCACGAGCAGTACTTC. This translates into CASRGTSGHEQYF.

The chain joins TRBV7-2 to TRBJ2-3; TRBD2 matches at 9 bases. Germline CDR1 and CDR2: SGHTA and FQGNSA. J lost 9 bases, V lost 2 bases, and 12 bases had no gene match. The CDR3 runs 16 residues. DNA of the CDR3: TGTGCCAGCAGCTTAAATCCCGGCGGGAGGGCCGGGACGCAGTATTTT. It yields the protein CASSLNPGGRAGTQYF.

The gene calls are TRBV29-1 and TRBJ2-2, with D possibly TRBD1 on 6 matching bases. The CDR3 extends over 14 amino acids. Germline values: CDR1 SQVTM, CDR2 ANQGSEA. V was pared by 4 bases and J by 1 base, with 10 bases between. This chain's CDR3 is CSVGGHMNTGELFF. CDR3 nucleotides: TGCAGCGTTGGGGGACACATGAACACCGGGGAGCTGTTTTTT.

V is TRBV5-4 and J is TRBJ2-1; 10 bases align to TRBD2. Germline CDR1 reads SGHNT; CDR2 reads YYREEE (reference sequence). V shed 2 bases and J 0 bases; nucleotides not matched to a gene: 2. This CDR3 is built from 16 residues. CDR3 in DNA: TGTGCCAGCAGCTTCCCTAGCGGGAGCTCCTACAATGAGCAGTTCTTC. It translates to CASSFPSGSSYNEQFF. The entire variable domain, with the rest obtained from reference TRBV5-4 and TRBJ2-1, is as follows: ETGVTQSPTHLIKTRGQQVTLRCSSQSGHNTVSWYQQALGQGPQFIFQYYREEENGRGNFPPRFSGLQFPNYSSELNVNALELDDSALYLCASSFPSGSSYNEQFFGPGTRLTVL.